A single sample is the source of the 29 T cell receptor beta chains below, sequenced in a study of T cell repertoires in cytomegalovirus infection. TCRdb reprocessed the reads with MiXCR, giving one entry per CDR3 protein. The table has around 110,000 distinct CDR3 sequences, 10% seen once. Their recognized antigens are unknown. Sequencing was carried out using PBMCs, sequenced either directly or after in vitro stimulation (not recorded which). All receptors derive from a human donor in good health (CMV status not recorded). Some clones in this sample may be carry-over from other donors' samples.

This clonotype has a count of ten or more. The J gene is TRBJ2-2, the V gene TRBV7-2; possible D gene TRBD2, 5 bases. CDR1 and CDR2 (germline): SGHTA, FQGNSA. The CDR3 length is 16 residues. V was shortened by 5 bases and J by 6 bases, with 19 bases between the two germline ends. CDR3 in amino acids: CASSPGGQRWAGELFF. The CDR3 region has the DNA TGTGCCAGCAGCCCCGGAGGCCAGAGGTGGGCCGGGGAGCTGTTTTTT. Full variable domain (outside the CDR3, taken from reference TRBV7-2 and TRBJ2-2): GAGVSQSPSNKVTEKGKDVELRCDPISGHTALYWYRQSLGQGLEFLIYFQGNSAPDKSGLPSDRFSAERTGGSVSTLTIQRTQQEDSAVYLCASSPGGQRWAGELFFGEGSRLTVL.

This clonotype was seen a handful of times. V gene TRBV19 combines with J gene TRBJ2-2; no definite D call. The CDR3 is 11 amino acids. Germline values: CDR1 LNHDA, CDR2 SQIVND (reference sequence). The ends were cut back, 9 bases at V and 8 bases at J, with 10 bases in the middle. CDR3 bases: TGTGCCAGCCTCCGGTTAGGGGAGCTGTTTTTT. Its translation is CASLRLGELFF.

J is TRBJ2-2 and V is TRBV11-2; 9 nucleotides agree with TRBD2. With 0 bases clipped from V and 0 bases from J, the junction kept 5 bases outside the gene matches. Germline V gene data show CDR1 as SGHAT and CDR2 as FQNNGV. The CDR3 loop spans 18 amino acids. Written as DNA, the CDR3 is TGTGCCAGCAGCTTAGATCTGCCTAGCGGGACGAACACCGGGGAGCTGTTTTTT. This encodes CASSLDLPSGTNTGELFF.

There are many counts of this clonotype. This sequence joins TRBV10-3 and TRBJ1-3; D gene uncertain. V was cut by 5 bases and J by 4 bases, with 3 bases left in between. The CDR3 is 11 residues long. CDR1 and CDR2 from the germline V gene are ENHRY and SYGVKD. The DNA of the CDR3 is TGTGCCATCAGTCTCGGAAACACCATATATTTT. This translates into CAISLGNTIYF.

The rearrangement uses TRBV6-1 and TRBJ1-1, with 8 bases identical to TRBD1. With V trimmed by 6 bases and J by 11 bases, 14 bases remained unmatched. Germline lookup yields CDR1 MNHNS and CDR2 SASEGT. The CDR3 is 14 residues long. CDR3 region: CASRPGQVTLGAFF. Written as DNA, the CDR3 is TGTGCCAGCAGGCCGGGACAGGTTACATTAGGCGCTTTCTTT.

Many counts were recorded for this clonotype. The chain uses TRBV11-2 and TRBJ2-2; TRBD2 aligns across 12 bases. Germline CDR1 is SGHAT and CDR2 is FQNNGV. J was trimmed by 4 bases and V by 4 bases; bases with no gene match: 13. The CDR3 consists of 19 residues. The CDR3 DNA is TGTGCCAGCAGCTCAGTCCTTAGACTAGCGGGAGCACGCACCGGGGAGCTGTTTTTT. It yields the protein CASSSVLRLAGARTGELFF.

This clonotype was seen repeatedly, ten times or more. This chain joins TRBV7-6 and TRBJ1-2; 8 bases map to TRBD1. The V and J ends lost 6 bases and 2 bases, in that order; junction bases with no gene match: 8. The CDR3 loop spans 15 amino acids. Per germline, CDR1 SGHVS and CDR2 FNYEAQ. The CDR3 region is CASSLRTGPNYGYTF. CDR3 sequence (DNA): TGTGCCAGCAGTCTTCGGACAGGGCCCAACTATGGCTACACCTTC.

The rearrangement links TRBV5-1 to TRBJ1-1, with D possibly TRBD1 on 5 matching bases. This CDR3 has 14 residues. The germline V gene has CDR1 SGHRS and CDR2 YFSETQ. Trimming removed 4 bases from V and 6 bases from J, with 16 bases in between. The CDR3 nucleotides are TGCGCCAGCAGCCCCCCGGGGGAGCCATCTGAAGCTTTCTTT. Its translation is CASSPPGEPSEAFF. Drawing the rest from reference TRBV5-1 and TRBJ1-1, the complete variable domain is KAGVTQTPRYLIKTRGQQVTLSCSPISGHRSVSWYQQTPGQGLQFLFEYFSETQRNKGNFPGRFSGRQFSNSRSEMNVSTLELGDSALYLCASSPPGEPSEAFFGQGTRLTVV.

This clonotype appeared many times. At one end the junction does not follow the germline gene, possibly because of a read error. The chain joins TRBV4-1 to TRBJ1-2; D gene unclear. The germline V gene encodes CDR1 MGHRA and CDR2 YSYEKL. There are 15 residues in the CDR3. The CDR3 DNA sequence: TGTGCCAGCAGCCAAGAACCACATAATAACTATGGCTACACCTTC. It specifies CASSQEPHNNYGYTF.

This clonotype was observed a few times. This chain connects TRBV19 to TRBJ2-2; perhaps TRBD1 as D (5 bases). Trimming left V 4 bases short and J 3 bases short, with 9 bases between. The CDR3 extends over 14 amino acids. Germline CDR1 LNHDA, CDR2 SQIVND (reference sequence). Here the CDR3 reads CASSRLGDTGELFF. CDR3 nucleotide sequence: TGTGCCAGTAGTAGGCTAGGGGACACCGGGGAGCTGTTTTTT.

This clonotype came up many times. The V and J genes are TRBV28 and TRBJ2-7; TRBD1 might be the D (6 bases). The CDR3 spans 17 residues. V dropped 5 bases and J dropped 1 base, with 21 bases sitting between them. Per the germline V gene, CDR1 is MDHEN and CDR2 is SYDVKM. This chain's CDR3 is CASSTINRDIGSYEQYF. The DNA of the CDR3 is TGTGCCAGCAGTACAATCAACCGGGACATCGGTTCCTACGAGCAGTACTTC.

This clonotype was recorded at least ten times. The rearrangement links TRBV7-2 to TRBJ2-7; D tentatively fits TRBD1 or TRBD2 (5 bases each). The germline V and J ends were trimmed by 5 bases and 0 bases, with 14 bases remaining between them. The CDR3 is 15 residues long. In germline, CDR1 is SGHTA, CDR2 FQGNSA. The CDR3 reads CASSPNAGGSYEQYV. The CDR3 DNA reads TGTGCCAGCAGCCCCAACGCTGGGGGCTCCTACGAGCAGTACGTC.

The V call is TRBV28, the J call TRBJ2-2; D gene unclear. The CDR3 length is 13 residues. The germline V gene has CDR1 MDHEN and CDR2 SYDVKM. V dropped 7 bases and J dropped 2 bases, with 8 bases sitting between them. CDR3: CASTWGNTGELFF. CDR3 sequence (DNA): TGTGCCAGCACGTGGGGAAACACCGGGGAGCTGTTTTTT.

This clonotype was seen ten or more times. This chain connects TRBV7-2 to TRBJ2-1; 8 nucleotides match TRBD2. Germline CDR1 SGHTA, CDR2 FQGNSA. This CDR3 is 17 amino acids long. Unmatched junction bases numbered 13, after V lost 5 bases and J lost 4 bases. The CDR3 nucleotides are TGTGCCAGCAGCCCCGGGGGGACGGGAGGGAGGTACAATGAGCAGTTCTTC. It yields the protein CASSPGGTGGRYNEQFF.

This clonotype occurred a few times. This chain links TRBV19 with TRBJ2-1; the D gene is possibly TRBD1 (5 bases). Trimming pared 5 bases from V and 8 bases from J, leaving 10 bases between. Per the germline V gene, CDR1 is LNHDA and CDR2 is SQIVND (reference sequence). This CDR3 contains 12 residues. CDR3 bases: TGTGCCAGTAGTGCCCAGGGTGATGAGCAGTTCTTC. Its translation is CASSAQGDEQFF.

This chain uses TRBV27 with TRBJ1-1; D ambiguous. The germline CDR1 and CDR2 sequences are MNHEY and SMNVEV (reference sequence). There are 13 residues in the CDR3. The V and J ends lost 8 bases and 1 base respectively, with 11 bases between them. CDR3 in amino acids: CASRLQANTEAFF. The DNA for the CDR3 is TGTGCCAGCCGACTTCAGGCGAACACTGAAGCTTTCTTT.

In its sample, this clonotype was seen a few times. The chain is built from TRBV7-8 and TRBJ2-7; weak D call: TRBD2 (6 bases). This CDR3 comprises 13 residues. Trimming stripped 3 bases from V and 3 bases from J, with 9 bases between. The germline gives CDR1 SGHVS, CDR2 FQNEAQ. This chain's CDR3 is CASSLGTGYEQYV. The CDR3 region has the DNA TGTGCCAGCAGCTTGGGGACTGGCTACGAGCAGTACGTC.

The table lists this clonotype with many counts. This chain uses TRBV4-2 with TRBJ2-6; D gene uncertain. Germline lookup yields CDR1 LGHNA and CDR2 YNFKEQ. The CDR3 runs 15 residues. The V gene lost 5 bases and the J gene lost 0 bases, with 8 bases spanning the gap. The CDR3 loop reads CASSSSGSGANVLTF. CDR3 DNA: TGTGCCAGCAGCTCCTCCGGCTCTGGGGCCAACGTCCTGACTTTC.

This clonotype was detected many times. This rearrangement joins TRBV4-1 to TRBJ2-7; D may be TRBD1 (6 bases). Germline-derived CDR1 and CDR2 are MGHRA and YSYEKL. With 6 bases removed from V and 4 bases from J, the gap between germline ends came to 22 bases. The CDR3 covers 16 residues. CDR3 bases: TGCGCCAGCAGGCAATGGTGGGGACATCGGAAATACGAGCAGTACTTC. It yields the protein CASRQWWGHRKYEQYF.

This clonotype was recorded many times. This chain uses TRBV7-2 with TRBJ2-3, with TRBD2 as a possible D gene (5 bases). This CDR3 is built from 15 residues. Trimming left V 0 bases short and J 2 bases short, with 9 bases between. Germline V gene data show CDR1 as SGHTA and CDR2 as FQGNSA. The CDR3, as DNA: TGTGCCAGCAGCTTAGCGAGGGCGACCACAGATACGCAGTATTTT. It yields the protein CASSLARATTDTQYF.

This chain joins TRBV29-1 and TRBJ2-1; 7 bases align to TRBD2. From germline, CDR1 is SQVTM and CDR2 ANQGSEA. The V gene end was trimmed by 6 bases and the J gene end by 7 bases; junction bases not matched to a gene: 15. CDR3 length equals 15 residues. The CDR3 nucleotides read TGCAGCGTACGGTCCGGCGGGAGCACCCTAAATGAGCAGTTCTTC. This codes for CSVRSGGSTLNEQFF.

This clonotype was seen repeatedly, ten times or more. The V gene is TRBV12-3 or TRBV12-4, the J gene TRBJ1-1, with no clear D. Trimming removed 1 base from V and 2 bases from J, with 5 bases in between. This CDR3 comprises 13 residues. CDR3 in DNA: TGTGCCAGCAGTTTAGGGGAAAACACTGAAGCTTTCTTT. Translation: CASSLGENTEAFF.

This clonotype appeared a few times. The rearrangement links TRBV20-1 to TRBJ2-3; 10 positions match TRBD2. Germline V gene sequence: CDR1 DFQATT, CDR2 SNEGSKA (reference sequence). J lost 3 bases, V lost 6 bases, and 6 bases had no gene match. The CDR3 runs 14 residues. CDR3 loop: CSAGRTSGTDTQYF. CDR3 nucleotide sequence: TGCAGTGCGGGGAGGACTAGCGGAACAGATACGCAGTATTTT.

This clonotype occurred many times. The chain has TRBV11-2 and TRBJ1-1; D is unclear. The V and J ends lost 8 bases and 0 bases respectively, with 13 bases between them. The CDR3 covers 14 residues. From germline, CDR1 is SGHAT and CDR2 FQNNGV. CDR3 nucleotide sequence: TGTGCCAGCGGATCCGATAGAGTGAACACTGAAGCTTTCTTT. This codes for CASGSDRVNTEAFF.

This clonotype was seen ten or more times. V gene TRBV7-2 combines with J gene TRBJ2-1; 9 bases match TRBD2. This CDR3 has 15 amino acids. Germline V gene data show CDR1 as SGHTA and CDR2 as FQGNSA. The trim removed 0 bases at V and 7 bases at J, leaving 4 bases unmatched. The chain's CDR3 is CASSLAGLALNEQFF. CDR3 sequence (DNA): TGTGCCAGCAGCTTAGCGGGACTAGCTTTAAATGAGCAGTTCTTC. Filled out from reference TRBV7-2 and TRBJ2-1, the complete variable domain reads GAGVSQSPSNKVTEKGKDVELRCDPISGHTALYWYRQSLGQGLEFLIYFQGNSAPDKSGLPSDRFSAERTGGSVSTLTIQRTQQEDSAVYLCASSLAGLALNEQFFGPGTRLTVL.

This clonotype has ten or more counts. Germline is not matched at one junction end, which may reflect a read error. V usage is TRBV7-8 and J usage is TRBJ2-1; 7 bases are shared with TRBD2. The germline gives CDR1 SGHVS, CDR2 FQNEAQ. This CDR3 is 16 amino acids long. The chain's CDR3 is CASRLDVTSSDNEQFF. The CDR3 DNA reads TGTGCCAGCAGATTAGACGTGACTAGCTCGGACAATGAGCAGTTCTTC.

This clonotype was picked up a small number of times. The V and J genes are TRBV3-1 and TRBJ1-4, with unresolved D. The length of the CDR3 is 14 residues. The germline V gene encodes CDR1 LGHDT and CDR2 YNNKEL (reference sequence). The ends were cut back, 4 bases at V and 5 bases at J, with 11 bases in the middle. CDR3 sequence reads: CASSPRMKNEKLFF. The CDR3 nucleotides read TGTGCCAGCAGCCCCCGGATGAAGAATGAAAAACTGTTTTTT.

The chain is built from TRBV7-4 and TRBJ1-1, with D possibly TRBD1 on 6 matching bases. In germline, CDR1 is SGHVT, CDR2 SQSDAQ. Trimming pared 7 bases from V and 0 bases from J, leaving 15 bases between. The CDR3 runs 15 residues. CDR3 amino acids: CASNPNRALNTEAFF. The CDR3 DNA reads TGTGCCAGCAATCCGAACAGGGCTTTGAACACTGAAGCTTTCTTT.

The table lists this clonotype with a few counts. V usage is TRBV30 and J usage is TRBJ2-7; D tentatively fits TRBD1 or TRBD2 (5 bases each). V lost 8 bases and J lost 4, with 18 bases in between. CDR3 length equals 13 residues. Germline CDR1 GTSNPN, CDR2 SVGIG (reference sequence). The CDR3 nucleotides read TGTGCCGCGGGTGGGGCTAATATTTACGAGCAGTACGTC. It specifies CAAGGANIYEQYV.